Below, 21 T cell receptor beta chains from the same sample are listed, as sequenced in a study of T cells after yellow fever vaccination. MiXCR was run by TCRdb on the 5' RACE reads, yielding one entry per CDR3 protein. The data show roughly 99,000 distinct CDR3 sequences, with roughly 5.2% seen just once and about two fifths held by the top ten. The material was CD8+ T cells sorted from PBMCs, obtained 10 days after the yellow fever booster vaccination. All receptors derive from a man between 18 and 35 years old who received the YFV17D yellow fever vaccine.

The CDR3 coding sequence is TGTGCCAGCACCCTGACAGTCAATCAGCCCCAGCATTTT. It encodes CASTLTVNQPQHF. The V gene is TRBV6-2 or TRBV6-3, the J gene TRBJ1-5; tentative D call: TRBD1 (5 bases). The germline CDR1 and CDR2 sequences are MNHEY and SVGEGT. CDR3 length equals 13 residues. Between the trimmed V and J ends, which lost 7 bases and 3 bases, there was a span of 10 bases.

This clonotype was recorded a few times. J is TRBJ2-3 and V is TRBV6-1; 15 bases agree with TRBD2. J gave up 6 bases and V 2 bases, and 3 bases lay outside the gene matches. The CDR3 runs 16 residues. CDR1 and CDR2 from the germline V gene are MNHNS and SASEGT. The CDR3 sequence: CASSENGLAGGDTQYF. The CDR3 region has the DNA TGTGCCAGCAGTGAAAATGGACTAGCGGGGGGGGATACGCAGTATTTT.

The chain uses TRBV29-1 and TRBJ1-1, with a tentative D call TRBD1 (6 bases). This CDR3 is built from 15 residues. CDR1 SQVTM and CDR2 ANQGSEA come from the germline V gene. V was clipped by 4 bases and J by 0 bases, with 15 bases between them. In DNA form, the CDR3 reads TGCAGCGTTGTTGGGACACGGGTAATGAACACTGAAGCTTTCTTT. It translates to CSVVGTRVMNTEAFF.

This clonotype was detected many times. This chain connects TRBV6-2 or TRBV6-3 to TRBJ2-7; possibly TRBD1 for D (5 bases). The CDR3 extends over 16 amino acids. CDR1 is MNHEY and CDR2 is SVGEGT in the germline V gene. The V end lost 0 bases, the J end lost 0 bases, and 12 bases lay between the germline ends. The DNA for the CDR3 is TGTGCCAGCAGTTACTCCCAAGACAGTCTCTCCTACGAGCAGTACTTC. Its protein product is CASSYSQDSLSYEQYF.

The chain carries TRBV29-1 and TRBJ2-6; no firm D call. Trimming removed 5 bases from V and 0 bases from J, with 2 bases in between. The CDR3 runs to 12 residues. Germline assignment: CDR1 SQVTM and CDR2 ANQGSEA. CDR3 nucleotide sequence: TGCAGCGTTTTCTCTGGGGCCAACGTCCTGACTTTC. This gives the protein CSVFSGANVLTF.

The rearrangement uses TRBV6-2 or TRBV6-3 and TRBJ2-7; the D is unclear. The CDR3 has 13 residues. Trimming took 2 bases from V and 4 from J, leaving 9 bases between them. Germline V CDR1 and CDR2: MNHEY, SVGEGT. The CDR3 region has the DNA TGTGCCAGCAGTTACGGCTCGGGTTACGAGCAGTACGTC. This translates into CASSYGSGYEQYV.

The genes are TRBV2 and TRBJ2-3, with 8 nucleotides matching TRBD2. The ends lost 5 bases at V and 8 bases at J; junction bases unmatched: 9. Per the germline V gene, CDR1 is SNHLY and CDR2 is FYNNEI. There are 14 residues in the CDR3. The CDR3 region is CASSSHAGGSTQYF. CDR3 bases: TGTGCCAGCAGTTCACATGCGGGGGGCAGTACGCAGTATTTT.

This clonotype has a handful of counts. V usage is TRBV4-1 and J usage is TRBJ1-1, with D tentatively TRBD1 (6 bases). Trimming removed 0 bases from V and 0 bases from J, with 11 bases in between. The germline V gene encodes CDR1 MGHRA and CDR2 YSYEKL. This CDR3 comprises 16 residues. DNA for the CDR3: TGCGCCAGCAGCCAAGATGATGCAGGGGTGAACACTGAAGCTTTCTTT. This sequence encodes CASSQDDAGVNTEAFF.

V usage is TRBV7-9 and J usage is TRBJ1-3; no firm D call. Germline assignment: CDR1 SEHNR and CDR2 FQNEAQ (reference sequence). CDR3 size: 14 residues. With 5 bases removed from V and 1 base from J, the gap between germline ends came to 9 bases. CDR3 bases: TGTGCCAGCAGCACCGCTGGGTCTGGAAACACCATATATTTT. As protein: CASSTAGSGNTIYF.

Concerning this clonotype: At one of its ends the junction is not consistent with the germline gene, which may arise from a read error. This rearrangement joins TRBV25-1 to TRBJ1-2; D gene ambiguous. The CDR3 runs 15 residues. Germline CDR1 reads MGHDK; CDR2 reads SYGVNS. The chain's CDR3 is CASSVGPPGSYGYTF. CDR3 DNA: TGCGCCAGCAGTGTTGGCCCCCCCGGCAGCTATGGCTACACCTTC.

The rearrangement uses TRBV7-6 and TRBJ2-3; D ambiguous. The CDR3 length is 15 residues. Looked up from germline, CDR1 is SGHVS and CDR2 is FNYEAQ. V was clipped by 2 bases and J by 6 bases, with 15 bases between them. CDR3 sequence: CASSLTLGPMDTQYF. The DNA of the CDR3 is TGTGCCAGCAGCTTAACGCTAGGGCCAATGGATACGCAGTATTTT.

The CDR3 DNA sequence: TGCAGTGCCAGCAAACCGGACAGCCTCACCGGGGAGCTGTTTTTT. It encodes CSASKPDSLTGELFF. The chain couples TRBV20-1 to TRBJ2-2; maybe TRBD1 (6 bases). Per germline, CDR1 DFQATT and CDR2 SNEGSKA (reference sequence). The CDR3 is made up of 15 amino acids. The V gene lost 6 bases and the J gene lost 4 bases, with 18 bases spanning the gap.

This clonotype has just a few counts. CDR3 bases: TGTGCCAGCAGCAAAGAGGCAGGGCGCTACGAGCAGTACGTC. Translated: CASSKEAGRYEQYV. V gene TRBV21-1 combines with J gene TRBJ2-7; the table's D call, TRBD2, has no DNA check behind it. TRBV21-1 corresponds to a pseudogene. The CDR3 runs to 14 residues.

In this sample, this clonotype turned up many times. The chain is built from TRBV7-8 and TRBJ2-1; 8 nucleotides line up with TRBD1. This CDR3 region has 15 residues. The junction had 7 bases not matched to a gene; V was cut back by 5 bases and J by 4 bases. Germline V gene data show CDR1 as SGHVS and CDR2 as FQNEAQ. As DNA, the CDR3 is TGTGCCAGCAGCATCCAGGGGGCAGGGTACAATGAGCAGTTCTTC. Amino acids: CASSIQGAGYNEQFF.

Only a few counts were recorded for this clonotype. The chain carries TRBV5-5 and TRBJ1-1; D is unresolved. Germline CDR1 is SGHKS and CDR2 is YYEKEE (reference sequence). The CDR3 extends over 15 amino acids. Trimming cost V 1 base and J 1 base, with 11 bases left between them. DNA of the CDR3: TGTGCCAGCAGCTTGCTCCCAGCACCGAACACTGAAGCTTTCTTT. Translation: CASSLLPAPNTEAFF. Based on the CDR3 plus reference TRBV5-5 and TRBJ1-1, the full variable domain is DAGVTQSPTHLIKTRGQQVTLRCSPISGHKSVSWYQQVLGQGPQFIFQYYEKEERGRGNFPDRFSARQFPNYSSELNVNALLLGDSALYLCASSLLPAPNTEAFFGQGTRLTVV.

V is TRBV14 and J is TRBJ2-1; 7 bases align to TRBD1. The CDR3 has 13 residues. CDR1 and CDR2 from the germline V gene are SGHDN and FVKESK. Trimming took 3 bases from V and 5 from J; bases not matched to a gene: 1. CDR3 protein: CASSHGTDNEQFF. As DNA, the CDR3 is TGTGCCAGCAGCCACGGGACAGACAATGAGCAGTTCTTC.

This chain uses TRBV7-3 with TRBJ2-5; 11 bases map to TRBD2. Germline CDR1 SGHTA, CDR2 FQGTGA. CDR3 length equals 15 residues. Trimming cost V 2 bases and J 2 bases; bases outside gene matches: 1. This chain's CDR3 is CASSLGTSGQETQYF. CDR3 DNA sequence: TGTGCCAGCAGCTTAGGGACTAGCGGTCAAGAGACCCAGTACTTC.

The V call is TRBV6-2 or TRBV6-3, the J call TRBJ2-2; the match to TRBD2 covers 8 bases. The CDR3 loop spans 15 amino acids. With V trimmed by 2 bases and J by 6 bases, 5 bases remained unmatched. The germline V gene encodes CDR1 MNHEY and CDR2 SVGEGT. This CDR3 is CASSYGGGPPGELFF. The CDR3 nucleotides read TGTGCCAGCAGTTACGGCGGGGGGCCCCCCGGGGAGCTGTTTTTT.

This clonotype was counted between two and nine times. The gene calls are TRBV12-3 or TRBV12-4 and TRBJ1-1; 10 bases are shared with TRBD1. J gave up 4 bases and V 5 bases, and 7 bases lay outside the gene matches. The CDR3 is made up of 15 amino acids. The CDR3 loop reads CASSAGTGVITEAFF. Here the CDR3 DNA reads TGTGCCAGCAGTGCCGGGACAGGGGTTATCACTGAAGCTTTCTTT.

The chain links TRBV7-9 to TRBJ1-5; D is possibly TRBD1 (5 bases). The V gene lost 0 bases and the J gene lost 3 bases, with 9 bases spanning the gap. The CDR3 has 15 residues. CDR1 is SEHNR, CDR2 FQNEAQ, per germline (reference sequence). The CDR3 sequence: CASSLAGGNNQPQHF. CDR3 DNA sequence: TGTGCCAGCAGCTTAGCTGGGGGGAACAATCAGCCCCAGCATTTT.

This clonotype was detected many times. In DNA, the CDR3 is TGTGCCAGCAGCCCCGGACAGGGCTGGGACACAGATACGCAGTATTTT. This codes for CASSPGQGWDTDTQYF. This rearrangement joins TRBV7-3 to TRBJ2-3, with 8 nucleotides matching TRBD1. Losses at the gene ends were 5 bases for V and 2 bases for J; bases not matched to a gene: 9. This CDR3 region has 16 residues. In germline, CDR1 is SGHTA, CDR2 FQGTGA.